Listed below are T cell receptor beta chains from one sample, sequenced in a study of T cells in localized non-small cell lung cancer. Profiling relied on immunoSEQ multiplex PCR, and the TCRdb table lists in-frame clones only, not all of them. The table includes 48,000 or so clones, 86% detected once. Sequences were derived from peripheral blood, sampled before any cancer treatment. The source is a male donor older than 55 with stage III squamous cell lung carcinoma. The CDR3 runs from the conserved cysteine through the conserved F or W. Fields, in order: D gene, J gene, V gene, clone size, CDR3 protein, CDR3 DNA. The D gene is left open where the match is weak. Only part of the rows carry a size: once, few, many, or a class if the clone is expanded.

.,TRBJ2-5,TRBV29-1,.,CSATQETQYF,TGCAGCGCTACGCAAGAGACCCAGTACTTC
.,TRBJ1-4,TRBV6-1,.,CASSGQHATNEKLFF,TGTGCCAGCAGCGGACAGCATGCAACTAATGAAAAACTGTTTTTT
TRBD1,TRBJ2-7,TRBV4-1,.,CASSRRDRGYEQYF,TGCGCCAGCAGCCGACGGGACAGGGGCTACGAGCAGTACTTC
.,TRBJ2-3,TRBV19,.,CASHIGAGSTDTQYF,TGTGCCAGCCATATCGGGGCGGGTAGCACAGATACGCAGTATTTT
.,TRBJ1-2,TRBV4-1,.,CASSQVSQANYGYTF,TGCGCCAGCAGCCAAGTATCACAGGCCAACTATGGCTACACCTTC
TRBD2,TRBJ2-7,TRBV6-5,once,CASSTASGAGEQYF,TGTGCCAGCAGTACTGCTAGCGGGGCCGGCGAGCAGTACTTC
.,TRBJ2-4,TRBV19,once,CASSIPGNSAKNIQYF,TGTGCCAGTAGTATACCGGGGAATTCAGCCAAAAACATTCAGTACTTC
TRBD2,TRBJ2-5,TRBV27,.,CATHSGASGGRETQYF,TGTGCCACCCATTCGGGGGCTAGCGGGGGGCGAGAGACCCAGTACTTC
TRBD2,TRBJ2-6,TRBV4-2,.,CASSQALAGYSGANVLTF,TGTGCCAGCAGCCAAGCGCTAGCGGGCTACTCTGGGGCCAACGTCCTGACTTTC
.,TRBJ2-1,TRBV19,.,CASSSRGNEQFF,TGTGCCAGTAGTTCCCGGGGGAATGAGCAGTTCTTC
.,TRBJ2-3,TRBV7-9,.,CASSLANTDTQYF,TGTGCCAGCAGCTTAGCGAATACAGATACGCAGTATTTT
.,TRBJ2-2,TRBV4-3,.,CASSPGTPKGGTGELFF,TGCGCCAGCAGCCCTGGGACACCTAAGGGGGGGACCGGGGAGCTGTTTTTT
.,TRBJ2-6,TRBV25-1,.,CASSRPGSGANVLTF,TGTGCCAGCAGTCGACCCGGGTCCGGGGCCAACGTCCTGACTTTC
TRBD1,TRBJ2-3,TRBV5-1,once,CASKAGGQGATDTQYF,TGCGCCAGCAAGGCGGGGGGACAGGGGGCCACAGATACGCAGTATTTT
.,TRBJ1-3,TRBV7-6,.,CASSLVGVSGNTIYF,TGTGCCAGCAGCTTAGTGGGGGTCTCTGGAAACACCATATATTTT
.,TRBJ1-6,TRBV19,.,CASSIEGPQTSPLHF,TGTGCCAGTAGTATAGAAGGTCCACAAACTTCACCCCTCCACTTT
.,TRBJ2-1,TRBV6-5,.,CASSYGGRGGEQFF,TGTGCCAGCAGTTATGGGGGAAGAGGCGGTGAGCAGTTCTTC
.,TRBJ2-3,TRBV5-1,once,CASSFWDLTDTQYF,TGCGCCAGCAGCTTCTGGGACCTCACAGATACGCAGTATTTT
TRBD1,TRBJ1-5,TRBV5-4,.,CASSLEDRAGQPQHF,TGTGCCAGCAGCTTAGAGGACAGGGCCGGACAGCCCCAGCATTTT
TRBD1,TRBJ1-3,TRBV5-4,.,CASSPRTGHSGNTIYF,TGTGCCAGCAGCCCCAGGACAGGGCACTCTGGAAACACCATATATTTT
TRBD1,TRBJ1-5,TRBV4-1,few,CASSLDRGQPQHF,TGCGCCAGCAGCCTCGACAGGGGTCAGCCCCAGCATTTT
TRBD2,TRBJ2-3,TRBV14,.,CASSPGLAGAHTDTQYF,TGTGCCAGCAGCCCCGGACTAGCGGGAGCCCACACAGATACGCAGTATTTT
.,TRBJ2-5,TRBV6-1,few,CATSRETQYF,TGTGCCACCAGTCGAGAGACCCAGTACTTC